This paragraph covers one T cell receptor (beta chain) sequence. Its matching antigen is unknown. This sample stems from a study of T cell responses to AZD1222 COVID-19 vaccine. Study results and limitations: White British ancestry dominated among donors, who included more females, and clonal diversity was possibly underestimated.

Produced via immunoSEQ multiplex PCR; TCRdb's table is partial and in-frame only. The table records about 100,000 clones, around 86% of them present only once. Germline CDR1 and CDR2: LGHNA and YSLEER. V was clipped by 1 base and J by 0 bases, with 9 bases between them. This CDR3 comprises 16 residues. The receptor was isolated from an adult in good health. The V gene is TRBV4-3, the J gene TRBJ2-2; D ambiguous. The sequencing here drew on peripheral blood, taken on day 0 of AZD1222 vaccination. The CDR3 DNA is TGCGCCAGCAGCCAAGGCGGCGGCGCGAACACCGGGGAGCTGTTTTTT. It codes for CASSQGGGANTGELFF.